One and the same sample provided the 19 T cell receptor beta chains below, sequenced in a study of T cells in pancreatic ductal adenocarcinoma. The selected patients with pancreatic ductal adenocarcinoma had surgery but no neoadjuvant therapy. Using immunoSEQ multiplex PCR, the repertoire was profiled, and TCRdb retains in-frame clones only, with some absent. The table lists about 30,000 clones, approximately 94% of them singletons. The sequenced material came from PBMCs. Receptors were obtained from a human donor with pancreatic ductal adenocarcinoma.

This sequence joins TRBV30 and TRBJ2-7; 8 bases align to TRBD2. The junction had 10 bases not matched to a gene; V was cut back by 4 bases and J by 2 bases. The germline V gene has CDR1 GTSNPN and CDR2 SVGIG (reference sequence). CDR3 length: 15 amino acids. The CDR3 protein is CAWNQKRGSTYEQYF. The DNA of the CDR3 is TGTGCCTGGAACCAAAAGCGGGGGAGCACCTACGAGCAGTACTTC.

This chain connects TRBV28 to TRBJ2-7; D may be TRBD1 (5 bases). Germline V gene data show CDR1 as MDHEN and CDR2 as SYDVKM. Trimming removed 10 bases from V and 4 bases from J, with 23 bases in between. The CDR3 has 15 amino acids. This chain's CDR3 is CATSPEQGMPYEQYF. The CDR3 DNA follows: TGTGCCACCTCCCCGGAGCAGGGCATGCCGTACGAGCAGTACTTC.

The gene calls are TRBV5-4 and TRBJ2-7, with D perhaps matching TRBD2 (5 bases). The V gene lost 4 bases and the J gene lost 6 bases, with 8 bases spanning the gap. CDR3 size: 11 residues. Germline V CDR1 and CDR2: SGHNT, YYREEE (reference sequence). The CDR3 region has the DNA TGTGCCAGCAGCACCGGGGTCGAGCAGTACTTC. Protein sequence: CASSTGVEQYF.

The chain joins TRBV5-1 to TRBJ2-7, with 11 bases aligning to TRBD2. Germline V gene lookup returns CDR1 SGHRS and CDR2 YFSETQ. Trimming removed 4 bases from V and 2 bases from J; junction bases left unmatched: 5. The CDR3 runs to 15 residues. Written as DNA, the CDR3 is TGCGCCAGCAGCCAGACTAGCGGGGAAGCCTACGAGCAGTACTTC. Translating gives CASSQTSGEAYEQYF.

This chain uses TRBV5-1 with TRBJ1-1, with a tentative D call TRBD1 (5 bases). The CDR3 covers 14 residues. Per the germline V gene, CDR1 is SGHRS and CDR2 is YFSETQ. V lost 5 bases to trimming and J lost 1 base, with 12 bases between them. This chain's CDR3 is CASREFGTNTEAFF. CDR3 coding DNA: TGCGCCAGCAGGGAGTTCGGGACGAACACTGAAGCTTTCTTT.

The chain recombines TRBV9 with TRBJ2-1; unclear D gene. CDR3 length: 13 residues. Germline CDR1 and CDR2: SGDLS and YYNGEE. V dropped 0 bases and J dropped 10 bases, with 11 bases sitting between them. Here the CDR3 reads CASSVDIGGEQFF. The CDR3 region has the DNA TGTGCCAGCAGCGTAGATATCGGCGGAGAGCAGTTCTTC.

This clone has a single count. CDR3: CASSPQGMRSTDTQYF. CDR3 DNA: TGTGCCAGCAGCCCTCAGGGGATGCGGAGCACAGATACGCAGTATTTT. This chain links TRBV7-2 with TRBJ2-3, with TRBD1 as a possible D gene (6 bases). The germline CDR1 and CDR2 sequences are SGHTA and FQGNSA. V lost 5 bases and J 0 bases, leaving 15 bases between the germline ends. The CDR3 length is 16 residues.

This chain joins TRBV11-2 and TRBJ2-2, with TRBD1 matching 7 bases. CDR1 and CDR2 (germline): SGHAT, FQNNGV. This CDR3 contains 15 residues. Trimming removed 5 bases from V and 7 bases from J; junction bases left unmatched: 10. CDR3 nucleotide sequence: TGTGCCAGCAGCCCGACAGGGTTACTTAACGGGGAGCTGTTTTTT. It yields the protein CASSPTGLLNGELFF. Drawing the rest from reference TRBV11-2 and TRBJ2-2, the complete variable domain is EAGVAQSPRYKIIEKRQSVAFWCNPISGHATLYWYQQILGQGPKLLIQFQNNGVVDDSQLPKDRFSAERLKGVDSTLKIQPAKLEDSAVYLCASSPTGLLNGELFFGEGSRLTVL.

This chain links TRBV6-5 with TRBJ2-7, with D possibly being TRBD1 or TRBD2 (5 bases each). The germline V and J ends were trimmed by 2 bases and 6 bases, with 5 bases remaining between them. CDR1 is MNHEY and CDR2 is SVGAGI in the germline V gene. This CDR3 has 11 amino acids. CDR3 sequence: CASSYGTEQYF. The DNA for the CDR3 is TGTGCCAGCAGTTACGGGACCGAGCAGTACTTC.

The chain couples TRBV4-3 to TRBJ2-7; 7 positions match TRBD1. Germline CDR1 is LGHNA and CDR2 is YSLEER. The CDR3 contains 15 residues. With 1 base clipped from V and 4 bases from J, the junction kept 7 bases outside the gene matches. CDR3: CASSQGITGAYEQYF. The CDR3 nucleotides are TGCGCCAGCAGCCAAGGTATCACAGGGGCTTACGAGCAGTACTTC.

The chain carries TRBV4-2 and TRBJ1-1, with D maybe TRBD1 (6 bases). V was shortened by 5 bases and J by 4 bases, with 11 bases between the two germline ends. CDR1 and CDR2 from the germline V gene are LGHNA and YNFKEQ. The CDR3 spans 13 residues. CDR3 amino acids: CASSLRGRTEAFF. The CDR3, as DNA: TGTGCCAGCAGCTTGCGGGGGCGCACTGAAGCTTTCTTT.

The V gene is TRBV5-4, the J gene TRBJ2-3, with D perhaps TRBD1 (5 bases). The CDR3 has 15 amino acids. V was pared by 1 base and J by 4 bases, with 13 bases between. CDR1 and CDR2 from the germline V gene are SGHNT and YYREEE (reference sequence). CDR3 nucleotides: TGTGCCAGCAGCTTGCCAGGGAAGATCGCAGATACGCAGTATTTT. It translates to CASSLPGKIADTQYF.

The rearrangement joins TRBV28 to TRBJ1-4, with D maybe TRBD1 (6 bases). Trimming pared 3 bases from V and 5 bases from J, leaving 16 bases between. Germline loops: CDR1 MDHEN, CDR2 SYDVKM. This CDR3 is 16 amino acids long. This chain's CDR3 is CASSFQLRGGNEKLFF. CDR3 DNA sequence: TGTGCCAGCAGTTTCCAGCTCAGGGGAGGGAATGAAAAACTGTTTTTT.

This rearrangement joins TRBV5-1 to TRBJ1-2, with TRBD1 matching 8 bases. Germline CDR1 reads SGHRS; CDR2 reads YFSETQ. J gave up 1 base and V 1 base, and 3 bases lay outside the gene matches. CDR3 length equals 15 residues. The CDR3 DNA sequence: TGCGCCAGCAGCTTGCTGACAGGGGATAACTATGGCTACACCTTC. Translated, it gives CASSLLTGDNYGYTF.

The V and J genes are TRBV7-6 and TRBJ1-5; D gene unclear. The CDR3 covers 16 residues. Germline CDR1 is SGHVS and CDR2 is FNYEAQ. The V end lost 1 base, the J end lost 0 bases, and 10 bases lay between the germline ends. The CDR3 bases are TGTGCCAGCAGCTTAGGGGGAAGATATAGCAATCAGCCCCAGCATTTT. Its protein is CASSLGGRYSNQPQHF.

This sequence joins TRBV6-5 and TRBJ1-2; D is unclear. Trimming pared 6 bases from V and 4 bases from J, leaving 18 bases between. CDR3 length: 15 residues. From germline, CDR1 is MNHEY and CDR2 SVGAGI. As DNA, the CDR3 is TGTGCCAGCAGCGAACGCGGACGGATTATCTATGGCTACACCTTC. It encodes CASSERGRIIYGYTF.

J is TRBJ1-5 and V is TRBV7-9; TRBD1 is a possible D gene (6 bases). CDR1 SEHNR and CDR2 FQNEAQ come from the germline V gene (reference sequence). V was cut by 5 bases and J by 10 bases, with 18 bases left in between. The CDR3 sequence is 14 residues long. The CDR3 spells CASSPSGRQVPQHF. The CDR3 bases are TGTGCCAGCAGCCCCTCGGGCCGACAGGTTCCCCAGCATTTT.

The rearrangement uses TRBV7-2 and TRBJ2-7, with 16 bases that match TRBD2. This CDR3 is built from 16 residues. Germline V lookup: CDR1 SGHTA, CDR2 FQGNSA. J lost 4 bases, V lost 5 bases, and 5 bases had no gene match. The CDR3 here is CASSAGLAGGQYEQYF. Written as DNA, the CDR3 is TGTGCCAGCAGCGCGGGACTAGCGGGAGGGCAGTACGAGCAGTACTTC.

The CDR3 DNA reads as TGTGCCAGCAGCTTGGGGCTAGCGGGGGGGAGGATCGGGGAGCTGTTTTTT. Amino acids: CASSLGLAGGRIGELFF. The chain joins TRBV5-8 to TRBJ2-2; 12 positions agree with TRBD2. Germline-derived CDR1 and CDR2 are SGHTS and YDEGEE. V shed 0 bases, J shed 7 bases, and the junction held 7 bases outside the gene matches. The CDR3 consists of 17 residues. Full variable domain (rest looked up from reference TRBV5-8 and TRBJ2-2): EAGVTQSPTHLIKTRGQQATLRCSPISGHTSVYWYQQALGLGLQFLLWYDEGEERNRGNFPPRFSGRQFPNYSSELNVNALELEDSALYLCASSLGLAGGRIGELFFGEGSRLTVL.